The entry that follows covers one TCR beta chain sequence. V was cut by 5 bases and J by 2 bases, with 18 bases left in between. The CDR3 has 15 amino acids. Germline assignment: CDR1 SQVTM and CDR2 ANQGSEA. Self-reported history from a screening survey and questionnaire set each donor's cohort. This record comes from a study of blood T cell repertoires in COVID-19. About the research overall: Sample material is recorded as cDNA or gDNA derived from T cells, B-cell-depleted T cells, or PBMCs.

Original data processing: Reference gene primer amplification in the assay estimated nucleated cell counts. Here immunoSEQ multiplex PCR was the method, and the copy in TCRdb shows in-frame clones only, minus some. Clone size and V and J calls were adopted from that table, with D and trimming inferred from the DNA. The table shows around 250,000 clones, with roughly 80% occurring only once. V usage is TRBV29-1 and J usage is TRBJ1-1, with D possibly TRBD1 on 5 matching bases. The TCR sequence derives from a man aged 35-49 years who had been exposed to COVID-19. The material sequenced was PBMCs or T cells enriched from blood (not recorded which). The CDR3 protein is CSVRAGHPANTEAFF. In DNA, the CDR3 is TGCAGCGTTCGGGCAGGGCACCCAGCCAACACTGAAGCTTTCTTT.